Here is one T cell receptor (beta chain) with its context. The antigen remains unidentified. Each CDR3 protein is one row after TCRdb ran MiXCR on the reads. The sample has approximately 400,000 distinct CDR3 sequences, approximately 30% seen once. This record comes from a study of T cell repertoires in cytomegalovirus infection. Looking at the study overall: CMV infection and matching HLA type were both indicated by public TCR beta signatures.

CDR1 is LGHNA, CDR2 YNFKEQ, per germline. The V gene lost 2 bases and the J gene lost 0 bases, with 13 bases spanning the gap. The CDR3 is 16 amino acids. The study's findings and limits: Predominance within the ex vivo response was attributable to HLA-C-restricted CMV-specific TCR beta clonotypes. Totalled public TCR beta family frequency picked out people who carried CMV plus the relevant HLA.

The chain recombines TRBV4-2 with TRBJ2-5, with a weak D call TRBD1 (6 bases). The specimen sequenced was PBMCs. The source is a human donor in good health (CMV status not recorded). Some clones in this sample may be carry-over from other donors' samples. CDR3 DNA sequence: TGTGCCAGCAGCCAATGGACACCAGGGGACCAAGAGACCCAGTACTTC. Translating gives CASSQWTPGDQETQYF.